This T cell receptor (beta chain) comes out of a study of T-cell memory formation after mild COVID-19. Study results and limitations: Memory cells collected pre-infection included some clones that later responded, suggesting cross-reactive memory joined. The second-wave clones peaking on day 37 were not confirmed as SARS-CoV-2-specific.

Each CDR3 protein is one row after TCRdb ran MiXCR on the 5' RACE reads. This repertoire shows approximately 410,000 distinct CDR3 sequences, 20% to 30% found once; its top ten account for roughly 14%. The table lists this clonotype with a few counts. Its target is not known. Germline V gene lookup returns CDR1 MDHEN and CDR2 SYDVKM. V lost 0 bases, J lost 4 bases, and 6 bases lay in between. This CDR3 contains 13 residues. The sample comprised PBMCs or a T cell subset sorted from them (not recorded which). The clonotype originates from an adult woman who had mild COVID-19 (a few samples of this study predate the infection). Cell type and time point are not known. This chain joins TRBV28 and TRBJ1-1, with D possibly matching TRBD1 (5 bases). CDR3: CASSLWQGTEAFF. The CDR3 DNA reads as TGTGCCAGCAGTTTATGGCAGGGCACTGAAGCTTTCTTT. Together with reference TRBV28 and TRBJ1-1, the CDR3 gives the full variable domain: DVKVTQSSRYLVKRTGEKVFLECVQDMDHENMFWYRQDPGLGLRLIYFSYDVKMKEKGDIPEGYSVSREKKERFSLILESASTNQTSMYLCASSLWQGTEAFFGQGTRLTVV.